Below are 31 T cell receptor beta chains sequenced from a single sample in a study of blood T cell repertoires in COVID-19. TCRdb's copy holds only in-frame clones and misses some; the assay was immunoSEQ multiplex PCR. There are some 170,000 clones in the sample; roughly 80% occur only once, and about 10% lies in the top ten. Sequenced material: peripheral blood. The origin of the receptors is a woman aged 40 to 50 with COVID-19, enrolled during active disease.

This clone was detected only once. The rearrangement uses TRBV7-3 and TRBJ2-3; tentatively, D is TRBD1 (6 bases). The V and J ends lost 4 bases and 1 base respectively, with 12 bases between them. This CDR3 contains 15 residues. Germline V gives CDR1 SGHTA, CDR2 FQGTGA. The CDR3 is CASSSLGAGTDTQYF. CDR3 DNA: TGTGCCAGCAGCTCCTTGGGGGCGGGCACAGATACGCAGTATTTT.

The gene calls are TRBV28 and TRBJ1-6; possibly TRBD1 for D (5 bases). The CDR3 sequence is 13 residues long. CDR1 and CDR2 (germline): MDHEN, SYDVKM. Between the trimmed V and J ends, which lost 5 bases and 5 bases, there was a span of 7 bases. CDR3 bases: TGTGCCAGCAGTCACAGGAATAATTCACCCCTCCACTTT. Its protein is CASSHRNNSPLHF.

The V call is TRBV28, the J call TRBJ2-7; D perhaps matches TRBD1 (5 bases). The CDR3 is 13 amino acids. The V end was cut by 6 bases, the J end by 2 bases, with 11 bases between. CDR1 is MDHEN and CDR2 is SYDVKM in the germline V gene. CDR3 residues: CASSPTAAYEQYF. Written as DNA, the CDR3 is TGTGCCAGCAGCCCGACAGCCGCCTACGAGCAGTACTTC.

The V gene is TRBV6-2 or TRBV6-3, the J gene TRBJ2-1, with a possible D match to TRBD1 (6 bases). The V and J ends lost 0 bases and 7 bases respectively, with 10 bases between them. This CDR3 is 14 amino acids long. Germline CDR1 MNHEY, CDR2 SVGEGT. The CDR3 here is CASSYSTGWNEQFF. As DNA, the CDR3 is TGTGCCAGCAGTTACTCTACAGGGTGGAATGAGCAGTTCTTC.

The J gene is TRBJ1-1, the V gene TRBV12-3 or TRBV12-4; no clear D. The V gene lost 8 bases and the J gene lost 5 bases, with 6 bases spanning the gap. CDR3 length: 10 residues. For the CDR3, the DNA is TGTGCCAGCGAACGGACTGAAGCTTTCTTT. Amino acid sequence: CASERTEAFF.

V usage is TRBV28 and J usage is TRBJ2-7; the match to TRBD2 covers 10 bases. The germline gives CDR1 MDHEN, CDR2 SYDVKM. V was pared by 5 bases and J by 2 bases, with 6 bases of the junction left unmatched. CDR3 length equals 15 residues. CDR3 bases: TGTGCCAGCAGTCCTAGCGGGAGAGGAACCTACGAGCAGTACTTC. Protein sequence: CASSPSGRGTYEQYF.

The gene calls are TRBV6-5 and TRBJ1-5, with D unresolved. The CDR3 runs to 15 residues. Germline loops: CDR1 MNHEY, CDR2 SVGAGI. The germline V and J ends were trimmed by 9 bases and 2 bases, with 17 bases remaining between them. CDR3 sequence reads: CASSLSHRGNQPQHF. The CDR3, as DNA: TGTGCCAGTTCCCTCTCTCACCGGGGCAATCAGCCCCAGCATTTT.

The genes are TRBV3-1 (or the pseudogene TRBV3-2) and TRBJ2-3; 10 positions agree with TRBD2. This CDR3 comprises 15 residues. Unmatched junction bases numbered 4, after V lost 3 bases and J lost 4 bases. CDR1 is LGHDT, CDR2 YNNKEL, per germline (reference sequence). CDR3 amino acids: CASSQPSGSSDTQYF. In nucleotides, the CDR3 is TGTGCCAGCAGCCAGCCTAGCGGGAGTTCAGATACGCAGTATTTT.

V is TRBV18 and J is TRBJ1-2; 7 bases align to TRBD1. The CDR3 spans 18 residues. Germline V lookup: CDR1 KGHSH, CDR2 LQKENI. V was clipped by 1 base and J by 1 base; unmatched bases: 12. CDR3 region: CASSPQATGAAINYGYTF. The CDR3, as DNA: TGTGCCAGCTCACCACAAGCAACAGGGGCTGCTATTAACTATGGCTACACCTTC. Filled out from reference TRBV18 and TRBJ1-2, the complete variable domain reads NAGVMQNPRHLVRRRGQEARLRCSPMKGHSHVYWYRQLPEEGLKFMVYLQKENIIDESGMPKERFSAEFPKEGPSILRIQQVVRGDSAAYFCASSPQATGAAINYGYTFGSGTRLTVV.

The chain employs TRBV3-1 (or the pseudogene TRBV3-2) and TRBJ2-1; D is perhaps TRBD1 (6 bases). This CDR3 spans 11 amino acids. Germline V CDR1 and CDR2: LGHDT, YNNKEL (reference sequence). Trimming took 7 bases from V and 10 from J, leaving 11 bases between them. Here the CDR3 reads CASTQGQEQFF. The CDR3 coding sequence is TGTGCCAGCACCCAGGGGCAGGAGCAGTTCTTC.

The V and J genes are TRBV9 and TRBJ2-7; D perhaps matches TRBD2 (6 bases). The V end lost 2 bases, the J end lost 3 bases, and 12 bases lay between the germline ends. Germline V gene data show CDR1 as SGDLS and CDR2 as YYNGEE. The length of the CDR3 is 14 residues. Here the CDR3 DNA reads TGTGCCAGCAGCGTGGGACTTCTAAACTACGAGCAGTACTTC. Translated, it gives CASSVGLLNYEQYF.

A single count supports this clone. This rearrangement joins TRBV29-1 to TRBJ2-5; possibly TRBD1 for D (6 bases). Trimming removed 5 bases from V and 4 bases from J, with 14 bases in between. The CDR3 extends over 13 amino acids. CDR1 is SQVTM and CDR2 is ANQGSEA in the germline V gene. CDR3 bases: TGCAGCGTTAAGACAGGCGGGCGAGAGACCCAGTACTTC. Residues: CSVKTGGRETQYF.

The rearrangement links TRBV25-1 to TRBJ2-5, with unresolved D. Germline CDR1 is MGHDK and CDR2 is SYGVNS. This CDR3 contains 15 residues. V was trimmed by 4 bases and J by 4 bases, leaving 16 bases between them. CDR3 in DNA: TGTGCCAGCAGTGGAACCGCCCGGAGTGCAGAGACCCAGTACTTC. Amino acids: CASSGTARSAETQYF.

The V call is TRBV18, the J call TRBJ2-2; TRBD1 agrees at 8 bases. Germline V gene sequence: CDR1 KGHSH, CDR2 LQKENI. V shed 6 bases, J shed 5 bases, and the junction held 8 bases outside the gene matches. CDR3 size: 15 residues. The CDR3: CASSQGQVGTGELFF. The CDR3 nucleotides read TGTGCCAGCTCTCAGGGACAGGTCGGAACCGGGGAGCTGTTTTTT.

This clone was picked up one time. CDR3 protein: CASSFVAGSNTGELFF. The CDR3 bases are TGTGCCAGCAGTTTCGTAGCGGGATCGAACACCGGGGAGCTGTTTTTT. The gene calls are TRBV7-3 and TRBJ2-2; 8 bases fit TRBD2. CDR1 is SGHTA, CDR2 FQGTGA, per germline. This CDR3 is built from 16 residues. The V gene end was trimmed by 6 bases and the J gene end by 0 bases; junction bases not matched to a gene: 6.

The chain uses TRBV4-1 and TRBJ1-2; a weak D match, TRBD1 (5 bases). Trimming pared 1 base from V and 8 bases from J, leaving 8 bases between. From germline, CDR1 is MGHRA and CDR2 YSYEKL. The CDR3 totals 12 residues. CDR3 nucleotides: TGCGCCAGCAGCCAAGGGACAAAGGGCTACACCTTC. This encodes CASSQGTKGYTF.

The gene calls are TRBV6-6 and TRBJ2-3; unclear D gene. This CDR3 region has 13 residues. The germline V gene encodes CDR1 MNHNY and CDR2 SVGAGI (reference sequence). The ends were cut back, 5 bases at V and 4 bases at J, with 10 bases in the middle. The chain's CDR3 is CASSPRHADTQYF. The CDR3 region has the DNA TGTGCCAGCAGTCCAAGACATGCAGATACGCAGTATTTT.

This chain connects TRBV9 to TRBJ2-5, with D possibly matching TRBD1 (5 bases). Germline CDR1 SGDLS, CDR2 YYNGEE. The CDR3 consists of 15 residues. V lost 4 bases and J lost 3, with 16 bases in between. The CDR3 reads CASSISPDRKETQYF. DNA of the CDR3: TGTGCCAGCAGCATCAGCCCCGACAGAAAAGAGACCCAGTACTTC.

J is TRBJ2-3 and V is TRBV21-1; TRBD2 is the table's D call and was not checked against the DNA. TRBV21-1 is a documented pseudogene. CDR3 length: 13 amino acids. The CDR3 sequence: CASWERDTDTQYF. In DNA form, the CDR3 reads TGTGCCAGCTGGGAGCGGGACACAGATACGCAGTATTTT.

The chain links TRBV7-9 to TRBJ2-2, with TRBD2 matching 7 bases. The length of the CDR3 is 17 residues. Germline trimming cut 2 bases from V and 1 base from J; bases unmatched to any gene: 7. Germline loops: CDR1 SEHNR, CDR2 FQNEAQ (reference sequence). DNA for the CDR3: TGTGCCAGCAGCTTAAACCGGGGACTATTGAACACCGGGGAGCTGTTTTTT. Its protein is CASSLNRGLLNTGELFF.

V and J are TRBV6-1 and TRBJ1-4, with TRBD1 matching 7 bases. Germline V gives CDR1 MNHNS, CDR2 SASEGT. J was trimmed by 5 bases and V by 0 bases; bases with no gene match: 12. CDR3 size: 18 residues. CDR3 loop: CASSEAHLGTVLNEKLFF. Here the CDR3 DNA reads TGTGCCAGCAGTGAAGCACATCTCGGGACAGTCCTAAATGAAAAACTGTTTTTT.

The rearrangement joins TRBV5-4 to TRBJ2-5; D remains ambiguous. The CDR3 totals 14 residues. Between the trimmed V and J ends, which lost 1 base and 6 bases, there was a span of 13 bases. The germline V gene has CDR1 SGHNT and CDR2 YYREEE (reference sequence). CDR3: CASSLSQAAKTQYF. DNA for the CDR3: TGTGCCAGCAGCTTGAGTCAGGCCGCCAAGACCCAGTACTTC.

This chain links TRBV7-2 with TRBJ2-3, with 11 bases lining up with TRBD2. Germline CDR1 reads SGHTA; CDR2 reads FQGNSA. The length of the CDR3 is 15 residues. With 5 bases clipped from V and 6 bases from J, the junction kept 7 bases outside the gene matches. The DNA for the CDR3 is TGTGCCAGCAGCGATAGCGGGAGGGCCTTTGATACGCAGTATTTT. Protein product: CASSDSGRAFDTQYF.

V gene TRBV10-1 combines with J gene TRBJ2-5; the D is unclear. The CDR3 totals 13 residues. The V gene's germline CDR1 is WNHNN and CDR2 SYGVQD (reference sequence). V was trimmed by 0 bases and J by 5 bases, leaving 7 bases between them. CDR3 residues: CASSESAVETQYF. CDR3 nucleotide sequence: TGCGCCAGCAGTGAGTCGGCGGTGGAGACCCAGTACTTC.

The V gene is TRBV23-1, the J gene TRBJ1-3; 7 bases agree with TRBD1. TRBV23-1 is classed as an ORF, of uncertain function. The CDR3 contains 15 residues. After removal of 4 bases from V and 6 bases from J, the junction contained 9 bases not matched to a gene. For the CDR3, the DNA is TGCGCCAGCAGTCGAACCGGGACAGAAAAAAACACCATATATTTT. As protein: CASSRTGTEKNTIYF.

The chain carries TRBV18 and TRBJ2-3, with unresolved D. With 3 bases removed from V and 1 base from J, the gap between germline ends came to 14 bases. CDR3 length: 16 residues. Germline V gene sequence: CDR1 KGHSH, CDR2 LQKENI. The CDR3 nucleotides read TGTGCCAGCTCACCGCTTCAGTCCGCCGGCACAGATACGCAGTATTTT. It translates to CASSPLQSAGTDTQYF.

V and J are TRBV28 and TRBJ2-1; D not certain. The CDR3 length is 15 residues. Germline V gives CDR1 MDHEN, CDR2 SYDVKM. V shed 5 bases and J shed 6 bases, with 17 bases lying between them. CDR3 nucleotide sequence: TGTGCCAGCAGTGCACCGACCTCTAGAATCAATGAGCAGTTCTTC. Translating gives CASSAPTSRINEQFF.

This chain uses TRBV7-8 with TRBJ1-2; D not resolved. Trimming took 1 base from V and 1 from J, leaving 7 bases between them. CDR1 is SGHVS, CDR2 FQNEAQ, per germline. The CDR3 covers 14 residues. The CDR3 here is CASSLVGHNYGYTF. In DNA, the CDR3 is TGTGCCAGCAGCTTAGTTGGGCATAACTATGGCTACACCTTC.

This clone was seen once. Other nucleotide sequences in the sample specify the same CDR3. The chain joins TRBV19 to TRBJ1-5; D gene uncertain. CDR3 size: 14 residues. Germline V gene sequence: CDR1 LNHDA, CDR2 SQIVND (reference sequence). Trimming left V 1 base short and J 7 bases short, with 11 bases between. DNA of the CDR3: TGTGCCAGTAGTATAGTAGGAGGGAACCAGCCCCAGCATTTT. This encodes CASSIVGGNQPQHF.

This rearrangement joins TRBV28 to TRBJ1-2; unclear D gene. Germline-derived CDR1 and CDR2 are MDHEN and SYDVKM. There are 13 residues in the CDR3. Trimming removed 6 bases from V and 14 bases from J, with 22 bases in between. The CDR3 sequence is CASRNLQTDWGTF. Here the CDR3 DNA reads TGTGCCAGCAGGAACCTGCAAACGGACTGGGGAACCTTC.

The chain recombines TRBV5-4 with TRBJ2-5, with a tentative D call TRBD1 (6 bases). Trimming took 3 bases from V and 4 from J, leaving 19 bases between them. The CDR3 is made up of 16 amino acids. Germline lookup yields CDR1 SGHNT and CDR2 YYREEE (reference sequence). CDR3 amino acids: CASSSASGQNGETQYF. The CDR3 nucleotides read TGTGCCAGCAGCTCGGCCTCAGGACAGAATGGAGAGACCCAGTACTTC.